This T cell receptor (beta chain) comes out of a study of cytomegalovirus exposure and HLA in healthy donors. Study context: As an earlier analysis found, 150 million to 200 million T cells yielded about 120 million unique TCR beta sequences. About 85 million unique TCRs from HLA-typed donors were held in an early release of data.

Primers for the PCR totalled 60 Vbeta and 13 Jbeta. The table came from immunoSEQ multiplex PCR; TCRdb's copy has only in-frame clones and leaves some out. The sample has some 150,000 clones, less than 85% seen once. The CDR3 totals 14 residues. Germline V gene lookup returns CDR1 MNHNS and CDR2 SASEGT. V shed 2 bases and J 7 bases; nucleotides not matched to a gene: 4. Sequencing was carried out using PBMCs. The sequence was collected from a man aged 55-75 years in good health and CMV-seronegative. The J gene is TRBJ1-5, the V gene TRBV6-1; 8 nucleotides align to TRBD1. The CDR3 spells CASSESGGWQPQHF. In DNA, the CDR3 is TGTGCCAGCAGTGAATCAGGGGGCTGGCAGCCCCAGCATTTT.